Each of the 27 T cell receptor beta chains below was sequenced from the same sample in a study of a mutant IDH1 vaccine in newly diagnosed glioma. TCRdb's copy holds only in-frame clones and misses some; the assay was immunoSEQ multiplex PCR. The sample holds some 80,000 clones, around 85% seen once. These receptors' targets are unknown. Time point specified: week 23, last vaccination. Every single dose of the vaccine, 300 ug of mutant IDH1 20-mer peptide, came with topical imiquimod. This sample comprised PBMCs, obtained from a glioma patient whose treatment included an IDH1 peptide vaccine. The receptors here all came from a woman between 50 and 59 years old with glioma.

The gene calls are TRBV6-1 and TRBJ1-2, with a weak D call TRBD1 (5 bases). Germline V gene data show CDR1 as MNHNS and CDR2 as SASEGT. The CDR3 extends over 15 amino acids. Trimming stripped 4 bases from V and 4 bases from J, with 16 bases between. CDR3 DNA: TGTGCCAGCAGTGCCCCGGGACGGAACATCTATGGCTACACCTTC. This sequence encodes CASSAPGRNIYGYTF.

This chain connects TRBV5-1 to TRBJ2-2; 10 bases match TRBD2. V lost 2 bases and J lost 4; bases outside the gene matches: 2. Germline CDR1 is SGHRS and CDR2 is YFSETQ. The CDR3 sequence is 15 residues long. CDR3 DNA: TGCGCCAGCAGCTTAATAGCGGGGGGCACCGGGGAGCTGTTTTTT. This sequence encodes CASSLIAGGTGELFF.

The chain uses TRBV19 and TRBJ1-2; D might be TRBD1 (5 bases). This CDR3 is 13 amino acids long. The V end lost 3 bases, the J end lost 4 bases, and 9 bases lay between the germline ends. Germline loops: CDR1 LNHDA, CDR2 SQIVND (reference sequence). This chain's CDR3 is CASSIARAYGYTF. In DNA form, the CDR3 reads TGTGCCAGTAGTATTGCCAGGGCCTATGGCTACACCTTC.

The chain carries TRBV5-5 and TRBJ2-5, with D perhaps matching TRBD2 (5 bases). The germline V gene encodes CDR1 SGHKS and CDR2 YYEKEE (reference sequence). The CDR3 totals 17 residues. The V gene lost 0 bases and the J gene lost 1 base, with 16 bases spanning the gap. CDR3 sequence: CASSLGWAGGGQETQYF. CDR3 sequence (DNA): TGTGCCAGCAGCTTGGGTTGGGCGGGTGGCGGCCAAGAGACCCAGTACTTC.

J is TRBJ2-7 and V is TRBV27, with a tentative D call TRBD1 (6 bases). Trimming took off 6 bases at V and 0 bases at J, with 18 bases between the two ends. This CDR3 is built from 16 residues. The germline V gene encodes CDR1 MNHEY and CDR2 SMNVEV (reference sequence). The CDR3 DNA reads TGTGCCAGCAGCACCACGACAGGATTAAACTCCTACGAGCAGTACTTC. This encodes CASSTTTGLNSYEQYF.

This chain joins TRBV6-6 and TRBJ1-1, with a weak D call TRBD1 (6 bases). The CDR3 contains 14 residues. CDR1 and CDR2 (germline): MNHNY, SVGAGI (reference sequence). V lost 10 bases and J lost 3, with 18 bases in between. The chain's CDR3 is CATMRGGSYTEAFF. CDR3 DNA sequence: TGTGCCACTATGAGAGGGGGGTCCTACACTGAAGCTTTCTTT.

The chain couples TRBV29-1 to TRBJ2-3; TRBD2 might be the D (7 bases). This CDR3 has 15 residues. Germline CDR1 SQVTM, CDR2 ANQGSEA. Between the trimmed V and J ends, which lost 4 bases and 5 bases, there was a span of 19 bases. CDR3 coding DNA: TGCAGCGTTGGGGGGGGGCGTTCCGGTCAAGATACGCAGTATTTT. It codes for CSVGGGRSGQDTQYF.

The rearrangement links TRBV9 to TRBJ2-1; a weak D match, TRBD2 (6 bases). The CDR3 is 14 residues long. V lost 0 bases to trimming and J lost 7 bases, with 11 bases between them. CDR1 is SGDLS, CDR2 YYNGEE, per germline. The CDR3 reads CASSVEGLWNEQFF. The DNA for the CDR3 is TGTGCCAGCAGCGTAGAGGGACTCTGGAATGAGCAGTTCTTC.

J is TRBJ1-4 and V is TRBV5-1; the match to TRBD1 covers 11 bases. Germline-derived CDR1 and CDR2 are SGHRS and YFSETQ. The V segment lost 5 bases and the J segment 0 bases; nucleotides outside the gene matches: 0. CDR3 length equals 15 residues. The CDR3 DNA is TGCGCCAGCAGGGGACAGGGGGCAACTAATGAAAAACTGTTTTTT. This sequence encodes CASRGQGATNEKLFF.

This rearrangement joins TRBV29-1 to TRBJ1-1, with TRBD1 as a possible D gene (5 bases). Germline V lookup: CDR1 SQVTM, CDR2 ANQGSEA. The CDR3 has 12 residues. The V and J ends lost 4 bases and 4 bases respectively, with 10 bases between them. The CDR3 nucleotides read TGCAGCGTTGTCAGGGTCGCCACTGAAGCTTTCTTT. This encodes CSVVRVATEAFF.

This clone has a single count. The chain couples TRBV6-7 to TRBJ1-4, with D uncertain. TRBV6-7 is sorted into the ORF group, with uncertain function. The CDR3 has 13 amino acids. Trimming took 11 bases from V and 7 from J, leaving 17 bases between them. CDR3 coding DNA: TGTGCCCATATAGGGTACGTTAGTGAAAAACTGTTTTTT. This sequence encodes CAHIGYVSEKLFF.

The chain uses TRBV28 and TRBJ2-7; 9 bases are a match to TRBD2. The CDR3 has 16 amino acids. Trimming took 6 bases from V and 6 from J; bases not matched to a gene: 15. Germline CDR1 reads MDHEN; CDR2 reads SYDVKM. The CDR3 bases are TGTGCCAGCAGGGGGGGGGTAGCGGGAGCTGAGGGCGAGCAGTACTTC. Its protein is CASRGGVAGAEGEQYF.

This chain joins TRBV20-1 and TRBJ1-4; no definite D call. This CDR3 comprises 11 residues. Germline V CDR1 and CDR2: DFQATT, SNEGSKA (reference sequence). Trimming pared 5 bases from V and 8 bases from J, leaving 9 bases between. The CDR3 sequence: CSAPVYEKLFF. CDR3 sequence (DNA): TGCAGTGCTCCCGTTTACGAAAAACTGTTTTTT.

The rearrangement uses TRBV5-1 and TRBJ2-3, with a possible D match to TRBD2 (7 bases). In germline, CDR1 is SGHRS, CDR2 YFSETQ. Trimming took 5 bases from V and 4 from J, leaving 14 bases between them. The CDR3 extends over 14 amino acids. The CDR3 protein is CASRGASGADTQYF. Written as DNA, the CDR3 is TGCGCCAGCAGGGGGGCTAGCGGTGCAGATACGCAGTATTTT.

The gene calls are TRBV10-1 and TRBJ2-7, with TRBD2 identical over 12 bases. The CDR3 consists of 16 residues. Germline CDR1 and CDR2: WNHNN and SYGVQD (reference sequence). J lost 0 bases, V lost 8 bases, and 8 bases had no gene match. CDR3 region: CASSKGLAGSSYEQYF. In DNA form, the CDR3 reads TGCGCCAGCTCAAAGGGACTAGCGGGCAGCTCCTACGAGCAGTACTTC.

J is TRBJ2-7 and V is TRBV9; 10 bases are shared with TRBD2. CDR1 and CDR2 (germline): SGDLS, YYNGEE. CDR3 length equals 15 residues. The V gene end was trimmed by 4 bases and the J gene end by 7 bases; junction bases not matched to a gene: 11. CDR3 bases: TGTGCCAGCAGCTCCCAGCGGGAGGGCCTGGGGGAGCAGTACTTC. It codes for CASSSQREGLGEQYF.

The rearrangement joins TRBV20-1 to TRBJ2-5, with a possible D match to TRBD2 (7 bases). This CDR3 has 11 residues. Germline V gene data show CDR1 as DFQATT and CDR2 as SNEGSKA (reference sequence). The CDR3 DNA is TGCAGCCCAAGGGGGGGGGAGACCCAGTACTTC. It is translated as CSPRGGETQYF.

The chain employs TRBV6-1 and TRBJ2-7; 7 nucleotides match TRBD2. CDR1 MNHNS and CDR2 SASEGT come from the germline V gene. The CDR3 totals 16 residues. J was trimmed by 0 bases and V by 2 bases; bases with no gene match: 7. The CDR3 reads CASSEFSGTPSYEQYF. The DNA of the CDR3 is TGTGCCAGCAGTGAATTCAGCGGGACCCCCTCCTACGAGCAGTACTTC.

The CDR3 reads CASGQYEQYF. CDR3 in DNA: TGTGCCAGCGGACAGTACGAGCAGTACTTC. V and J are TRBV6-6 and TRBJ2-7; TRBD1 is a possible D gene (6 bases). The CDR3 has 10 amino acids. The germline gives CDR1 MNHNY, CDR2 SVGAGI (reference sequence). Trimming cost V 8 bases and J 4 bases, with 6 bases left between them.

The rearrangement uses TRBV19 and TRBJ2-5; D remains ambiguous. The CDR3 loop spans 13 amino acids. The ends were cut back, 3 bases at V and 0 bases at J, with 5 bases in the middle. Germline CDR1 and CDR2: LNHDA and SQIVND (reference sequence). The CDR3, as DNA: TGTGCCAGTAGTATCAGGTACCAAGAGACCCAGTACTTC. Protein sequence: CASSIRYQETQYF. The entire variable domain, with the rest obtained from reference TRBV19 and TRBJ2-5, is as follows: DGGITQSPKYLFRKEGQNVTLSCEQNLNHDAMYWYRQDPGQGLRLIYYSQIVNDFQKGDIAEGYSVSREKKESFPLTVTSAQKNPTAFYLCASSIRYQETQYFGPGTRLLVL.

The rearrangement links TRBV5-1 to TRBJ2-7, with D possibly matching TRBD2 (5 bases). The CDR3 covers 14 residues. With 0 bases removed from V and 4 bases from J, the gap between germline ends came to 11 bases. From germline, CDR1 is SGHRS and CDR2 YFSETQ. The CDR3 DNA is TGCGCCAGCAGCTTGGAAGGGTCGGGGTACGAGCAGTACTTC. It codes for CASSLEGSGYEQYF.

This chain uses TRBV11-2 with TRBJ1-2, with 9 bases fitting TRBD1. V trimming: 1 base; J trimming: 4 bases; junction bases outside the gene matches: 1. This CDR3 is built from 14 residues. Germline V gene sequence: CDR1 SGHAT, CDR2 FQNNGV. For the CDR3, the DNA is TGTGCCAGCAGCTTAGGACAGGGGGTCTATGGCTACACCTTC. This codes for CASSLGQGVYGYTF.

The V and J genes are TRBV9 and TRBJ2-2, with 7 bases lining up with TRBD1. V lost 5 bases to trimming and J lost 5 bases; unmatched junction nucleotides: 3. The germline V gene encodes CDR1 SGDLS and CDR2 YYNGEE. This CDR3 is built from 13 residues. This CDR3 reads CASRTGLTGELFF. The CDR3 nucleotides read TGTGCCAGCAGGACAGGGTTAACCGGGGAGCTGTTTTTT.

This chain joins TRBV9 and TRBJ2-1; TRBD2 aligns across 9 bases. This CDR3 has 18 amino acids. V was clipped by 4 bases and J by 1 base; unmatched bases: 12. Germline-derived CDR1 and CDR2 are SGDLS and YYNGEE. In nucleotides, the CDR3 is TGTGCCAGCAGCCCAACGACTAGCGGCAGAGGATCCTACAATGAGCAGTTCTTC. It yields the protein CASSPTTSGRGSYNEQFF. The full variable domain, with the rest looked up from reference TRBV9 and TRBJ2-1, is DSGVTQTPKHLITATGQRVTLRCSPRSGDLSVYWYQQSLDQGLQFLIQYYNGEERAKGNILERFSAQQFPDLHSELNLSSLELGDSALYFCASSPTTSGRGSYNEQFFGPGTRLTVL.

This clone is a singleton in its sample. V is TRBV28 and J is TRBJ1-2; no definite D call. V shed 6 bases and J shed 4 bases, with 15 bases lying between them. The CDR3 is 14 residues long. Germline V gene lookup returns CDR1 MDHEN and CDR2 SYDVKM. The CDR3, as DNA: TGTGCCAGCAGGGGCAGGATCATTACCTATGGCTACACCTTC. It encodes CASRGRIITYGYTF.

The gene calls are TRBV5-6 and TRBJ2-1; D is uncertain. V shed 0 bases and J shed 10 bases, with 11 bases lying between them. The CDR3 covers 13 residues. Germline values: CDR1 SGHDT, CDR2 YYEEEE. In DNA, the CDR3 is TGTGCCAGCAGCTTGGCCGGTTTTGTGGAGCAGTTCTTC. Residues: CASSLAGFVEQFF.

This chain joins TRBV5-4 and TRBJ1-2; TRBD1 is a possible D gene (5 bases). Trimming took off 2 bases at V and 4 bases at J, with 9 bases between the two ends. The germline V gene has CDR1 SGHNT and CDR2 YYREEE (reference sequence). The CDR3 is made up of 13 amino acids. CDR3 nucleotide sequence: TGTGCCAGCAGCTTCCCTGACAGCTATGGCTACACCTTC. Translation: CASSFPDSYGYTF. Drawing the rest from reference TRBV5-4 and TRBJ1-2, the complete variable domain is ETGVTQSPTHLIKTRGQQVTLRCSSQSGHNTVSWYQQALGQGPQFIFQYYREEENGRGNFPPRFSGLQFPNYSSELNVNALELDDSALYLCASSFPDSYGYTFGSGTRLTVV.